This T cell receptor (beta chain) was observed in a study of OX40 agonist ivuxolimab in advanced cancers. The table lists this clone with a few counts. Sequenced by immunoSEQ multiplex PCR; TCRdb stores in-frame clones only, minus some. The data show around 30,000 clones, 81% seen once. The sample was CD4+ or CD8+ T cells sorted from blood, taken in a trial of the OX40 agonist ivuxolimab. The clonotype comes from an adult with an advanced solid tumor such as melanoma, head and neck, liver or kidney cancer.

CDR3 protein: CASSIRGTGHEQYF. In DNA, the CDR3 is TGTGCCAGCAGCATACGCGGGACAGGACACGAGCAGTACTTC. The chain carries TRBV13 and TRBJ2-7; the match to TRBD1 covers 8 bases. The V gene's germline CDR1 is PRHDT and CDR2 FYEKMQ (reference sequence). J was trimmed by 5 bases and V by 5 bases; bases with no gene match: 8. The CDR3 extends over 14 amino acids.